This T cell receptor beta chain was profiled in a study of identical twins. Broader study findings: Beta out-of-frame sequences showed weaker excess twin sharing.

V was shortened by 1 base and J by 0 bases, with 3 bases between the two germline ends. This CDR3 has 13 residues. One entry per CDR3 protein, called by TCRdb with MiXCR from the 5' RACE reads. The profile shows roughly 200,000 distinct CDR3 sequences, approximately 8.3% of them singletons. This clonotype was detected only a few times. Its antigen remains unidentified. The same sample was also studied in work on yellow fever vaccine responses in identical twins.

The sequenced sample consisted of memory (CD45RO+) T cells sorted from blood. The chain couples TRBV12-3 or TRBV12-4 to TRBJ1-2; D unclear. This clonotype originated in a woman aged 18-35 years in good health. CDR3 in DNA: TGTGCCAGCAGTTTAGACACTAACTATGGCTACACCTTC. It is translated as CASSLDTNYGYTF.